Listed below are T cell receptor beta chains from one sample, sequenced in a study of T-cell memory formation after mild COVID-19. TCRdb itself ran the 5' RACE reads through MiXCR, one entry per CDR3 protein. The sample has around 320,000 distinct CDR3 sequences, more than 13% seen once. The source material was PBMCs or a T cell subset sorted from them (not recorded which). The receptor source for this set is a man between 18 and 29 years old who had mild COVID-19 (a few samples of this study predate the infection). Cell type and time point are not known. The CDR3 runs from the conserved cysteine through the conserved F or W. D genes are given only for firm matches. Size values are once, few and many counts, or a class for expanded clones, and some rows have none.

len	v_gene	j_gene	d_gene	abundance	CDR3aa	CDR3nt
15	TRBV6-2/TRBV6-3	TRBJ2-5	NA	few	CASSYTPGSVGTQYF	TGTGCCAGCAGTTATACTCCGGGGTCCGTAGGGACCCAGTACTTC
14	TRBV7-2	TRBJ1-6	TRBD1	many	CASSFRQGNSPLHF	TGTGCCAGCAGCTTCCGACAGGGGAATTCACCCCTCCACTTT
14	TRBV7-2	TRBJ2-2	NA	many	CASSLHSGTGELFF	TGTGCCAGCAGCTTGCACTCTGGGACCGGGGAGCTGTTTTTT
14	TRBV20-1	TRBJ2-1	TRBD2	many	CSAANSGGASEQFF	TGCAGTGCCGCAAATAGCGGGGGGGCCTCTGAGCAGTTCTTC
14	TRBV24-1	TRBJ2-1	TRBD1	many	CATSDLGRGNEQFF	TGTGCCACCAGTGATTTAGGCAGGGGGAATGAGCAGTTCTTC
14	TRBV6-5	TRBJ2-1	TRBD2	few	CASSYALAGREQFF	TGTGCCAGCAGTTACGCCCTAGCGGGGAGGGAGCAGTTCTTC
15	TRBV7-2	TRBJ2-1	TRBD1	many	CASSLVGQGAYGQFF	TGTGCCAGCAGCTTAGTGGGACAGGGGGCCTATGGGCAGTTCTTC
14	TRBV9	TRBJ1-1	NA	NA	CASSLGGYGTEAFF	TGTGCCAGCAGCCTTGGGGGGTACGGCACTGAAGCTTTCTTT
15	TRBV4-1	TRBJ2-3	NA	NA	CASGQIGARTDTQYF	TGCGCCAGCGGTCAAATAGGAGCCCGCACAGATACGCAGTATTTT
13	TRBV5-5	TRBJ1-1	NA	NA	CASSFFPSNEAFF	TGTGCCAGCAGCTTTTTCCCGAGTAATGAAGCTTTCTTT
15	TRBV4-2	TRBJ1-2	TRBD1	NA	CASSLWTGERYGYTF	TGTGCCAGCAGCCTTTGGACAGGGGAGAGGTATGGCTACACCTTC
15	TRBV9	TRBJ2-4	NA	NA	CASSVGGDAKNIQYF	TGTGCCAGCAGCGTAGGCGGGGATGCCAAAAACATTCAGTACTTC
15	TRBV6-5	TRBJ2-1	TRBD1	NA	CASSLPGQGAFEQFF	TGTGCCAGCAGTCTTCCGGGACAGGGGGCATTCGAGCAGTTCTTC
15	TRBV10-3	TRBJ2-1	TRBD2	once	CAIRTTSGGGGEQFF	TGTGCCATCAGAACGACTAGCGGGGGGGGCGGTGAGCAGTTCTTC
12	TRBV15	TRBJ2-2	NA	few	CATSRGPGELFF	TGTGCCACCAGCAGAGGACCCGGGGAGCTGTTTTTT
14	TRBV12-3/TRBV12-4	TRBJ1-6	NA	few	CASILTGYNSPLHF	TGTGCCAGCATCCTGACAGGCTATAATTCACCCCTCCACTTT
18	TRBV7-2	TRBJ2-2	TRBD1	few	CASSARDRTHPLSGELFF	TGTGCCAGCAGCGCCCGGGACAGAACACACCCGCTATCCGGGGAGCTGTTTTTT
16	TRBV7-8	TRBJ1-5	NA	few	CASSLFRGIGNQPQHF	TGTGCCAGCAGCTTGTTCAGGGGAATAGGCAATCAGCCCCAGCATTTT
16	TRBV3-1	TRBJ2-3	TRBD2	few	CASSPIAGGLTDTQYF	TGTGCCAGCAGCCCTATAGCGGGGGGGCTCACAGATACGCAGTATTTT
16	TRBV6-2/TRBV6-3	TRBJ1-1	TRBD1	NA	CASSYFASGQRVWAFF	TGTGCCAGCAGTTACTTTGCCTCGGGACAGCGAGTTTGGGCTTTCTTT
14	TRBV12-3/TRBV12-4	TRBJ1-2	NA	few	CASSLTRGGDGYTF	TGTGCCAGCAGCCTGACGCGGGGAGGGGATGGCTACACCTTC
13	TRBV20-1	TRBJ2-1	TRBD1	NA	CSAAGQGDNEQFF	TGCAGTGCCGCGGGACAGGGAGACAATGAGCAGTTCTTC
13	TRBV7-6	TRBJ1-3	NA	few	CATRAAPGNTIYF	TGTGCCACACGGGCCGCGCCGGGAAACACCATATATTTT
16	TRBV11-2	TRBJ1-2	TRBD1	NA	CASSLEGDGTGYGYTF	TGTGCCAGCAGCTTAGAAGGGGATGGGACAGGCTATGGCTACACCTTC
14	TRBV19	TRBJ2-2	NA	NA	CASSPHRGAGELFF	TGTGCCAGTAGTCCCCATAGGGGGGCCGGGGAGCTGTTTTTT
15	TRBV6-5	TRBJ2-6	NA	few	CASSYWSSGANVLTF	TGTGCCAGCAGTTACTGGTCCTCTGGGGCCAACGTCCTGACTTTC
13	TRBV3-1	TRBJ2-5	NA	NA	CASSQDRTETQYF	TGTGCCAGCAGCCAAGATCGGACTGAGACCCAGTACTTC
14	TRBV11-2	TRBJ2-5	NA	NA	CASSLVQARETQYF	TGTGCCAGCAGCTTAGTCCAGGCGAGGGAGACCCAGTACTTC
14	TRBV7-9	TRBJ2-3	NA	NA	CASSPRQVTDTQYF	TGTGCCAGCAGCCCCCGACAGGTCACAGATACGCAGTATTTT
14	TRBV6-6	TRBJ1-3	NA	NA	CASIEASSGNTIYF	TGTGCCAGCATTGAAGCCTCCTCTGGAAACACCATATATTTT
16	TRBV5-6	TRBJ2-5	NA	NA	CASSQTPGHAQETQYF	TGTGCCAGCAGCCAAACCCCGGGGCATGCACAAGAGACCCAGTACTTC
13	TRBV12-3/TRBV12-4	TRBJ1-5	NA	many	CASSLGPGQPQHF	TGTGCCAGCAGTTTAGGGCCCGGTCAGCCCCAGCATTTT
14	TRBV12-3/TRBV12-4	TRBJ2-7	NA	many	CASSFSRVSYEQYF	TGTGCCAGCAGTTTCTCGAGGGTCTCCTACGAGCAGTACTTC
12	TRBV6-5	TRBJ1-1	NA	NA	CASSSRQGEAFF	TGTGCCAGCAGTTCCCGGCAGGGTGAAGCTTTCTTT
14	TRBV28	TRBJ2-2	NA	few	CASMGSLLTGELFF	TGTGCCAGCATGGGCAGCCTGCTCACCGGGGAGCTGTTTTTT
11	TRBV28	TRBJ1-2	NA	few	CARQAGYGYTF	TGTGCCAGGCAAGCGGGCTATGGCTACACCTTC
14	TRBV20-1	TRBJ2-3	NA	NA	CSALSGTATDTQYF	TGCAGTGCCTTATCCGGGACTGCCACAGATACGCAGTATTTT
14	TRBV12-3/TRBV12-4	TRBJ2-4	NA	NA	CASSLRESKNIQYF	TGTGCCAGCAGTTTACGGGAGTCCAAAAACATTCAGTACTTC
18	TRBV30	TRBJ2-1	NA	NA	CAWRMMGQTTSSYNEQFF	TGTGCCTGGAGAATGATGGGGCAGACAACGTCCTCCTACAATGAGCAGTTCTTC